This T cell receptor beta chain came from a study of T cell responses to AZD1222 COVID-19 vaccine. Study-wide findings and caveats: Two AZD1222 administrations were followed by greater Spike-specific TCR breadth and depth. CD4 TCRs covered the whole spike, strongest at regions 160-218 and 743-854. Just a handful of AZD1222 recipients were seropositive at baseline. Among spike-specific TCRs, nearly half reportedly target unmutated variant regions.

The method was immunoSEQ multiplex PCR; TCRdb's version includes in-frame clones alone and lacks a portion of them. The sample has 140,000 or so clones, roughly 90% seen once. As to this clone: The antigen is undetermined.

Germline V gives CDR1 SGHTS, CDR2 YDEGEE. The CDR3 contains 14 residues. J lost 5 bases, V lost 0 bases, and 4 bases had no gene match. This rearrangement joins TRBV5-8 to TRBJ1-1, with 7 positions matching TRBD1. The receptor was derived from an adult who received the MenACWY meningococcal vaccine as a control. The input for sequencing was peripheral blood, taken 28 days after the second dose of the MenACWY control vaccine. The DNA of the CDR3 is TGTGCCAGCAGCTTGGGTGACAGGGCAACTGAAGCTTTCTTT. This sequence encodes CASSLGDRATEAFF. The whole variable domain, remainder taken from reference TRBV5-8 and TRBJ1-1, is EAGVTQSPTHLIKTRGQQATLRCSPISGHTSVYWYQQALGLGLQFLLWYDEGEERNRGNFPPRFSGRQFPNYSSELNVNALELEDSALYLCASSLGDRATEAFFGQGTRLTVV.